This T cell receptor beta chain derives from a study of identical twins. Study conclusions and caveats: Researchers caution that invariant MAIT and iNKT cells could partly confound zero-insertion analyses.

TCRdb recomputed calls from the 5' RACE reads with MiXCR, one row per CDR3 protein. In the table there are nearly 900,000 distinct CDR3 sequences, 10% to 15% of which are singletons. Per the germline V gene, CDR1 is LGHDT and CDR2 is YNNKEL (reference sequence). CDR3 length equals 16 residues. V gave up 1 base and J gave up 5 bases; unmatched junction bases: 6. This clonotype was seen a few times. Its antigen is as yet unknown. These data were also reused for a study on yellow fever vaccine responses in identical twins.

Specimen: PBMCs. This sequence was found in a young woman in good health. The chain couples TRBV3-1 to TRBJ2-1; 9 nucleotides line up with TRBD2. The CDR3 DNA is TGTGCCAGCAGCCAAGTTAACCGACTAGCGGACAATGAGCAGTTCTTC. Encoded protein: CASSQVNRLADNEQFF.